The present TCR beta chain was sequenced within a study of shared clonotypes between healthy human individuals. The CDR3 totals 14 residues. Trimming removed 4 bases from V and 2 bases from J, with 10 bases in between. Germline V gene sequence: CDR1 SGDLS, CDR2 YYNGEE. Nashville, Tennessee was home to all donors, each a Caucasian adult. Using immunoSEQ multiplex PCR, the repertoire was profiled, and TCRdb retains in-frame clones only, with some absent. The profile shows some 1.1 million clones, approximately 80% of them singletons. The source is a man between 18 and 29 years old in good health. Some clones in this sample may be carry-over from other donors' samples. V and J are TRBV9 and TRBJ1-3; D not resolved. Sequencing was done on a sample of memory CD4+ T cells from PBMCs. Subset denoted: CD45RA-negative fraction. The CDR3 region has the DNA TGTGCCAGCAGCTCCCGCGTGGCTGGAAACACCATATATTTT. Encoded protein: CASSSRVAGNTIYF.